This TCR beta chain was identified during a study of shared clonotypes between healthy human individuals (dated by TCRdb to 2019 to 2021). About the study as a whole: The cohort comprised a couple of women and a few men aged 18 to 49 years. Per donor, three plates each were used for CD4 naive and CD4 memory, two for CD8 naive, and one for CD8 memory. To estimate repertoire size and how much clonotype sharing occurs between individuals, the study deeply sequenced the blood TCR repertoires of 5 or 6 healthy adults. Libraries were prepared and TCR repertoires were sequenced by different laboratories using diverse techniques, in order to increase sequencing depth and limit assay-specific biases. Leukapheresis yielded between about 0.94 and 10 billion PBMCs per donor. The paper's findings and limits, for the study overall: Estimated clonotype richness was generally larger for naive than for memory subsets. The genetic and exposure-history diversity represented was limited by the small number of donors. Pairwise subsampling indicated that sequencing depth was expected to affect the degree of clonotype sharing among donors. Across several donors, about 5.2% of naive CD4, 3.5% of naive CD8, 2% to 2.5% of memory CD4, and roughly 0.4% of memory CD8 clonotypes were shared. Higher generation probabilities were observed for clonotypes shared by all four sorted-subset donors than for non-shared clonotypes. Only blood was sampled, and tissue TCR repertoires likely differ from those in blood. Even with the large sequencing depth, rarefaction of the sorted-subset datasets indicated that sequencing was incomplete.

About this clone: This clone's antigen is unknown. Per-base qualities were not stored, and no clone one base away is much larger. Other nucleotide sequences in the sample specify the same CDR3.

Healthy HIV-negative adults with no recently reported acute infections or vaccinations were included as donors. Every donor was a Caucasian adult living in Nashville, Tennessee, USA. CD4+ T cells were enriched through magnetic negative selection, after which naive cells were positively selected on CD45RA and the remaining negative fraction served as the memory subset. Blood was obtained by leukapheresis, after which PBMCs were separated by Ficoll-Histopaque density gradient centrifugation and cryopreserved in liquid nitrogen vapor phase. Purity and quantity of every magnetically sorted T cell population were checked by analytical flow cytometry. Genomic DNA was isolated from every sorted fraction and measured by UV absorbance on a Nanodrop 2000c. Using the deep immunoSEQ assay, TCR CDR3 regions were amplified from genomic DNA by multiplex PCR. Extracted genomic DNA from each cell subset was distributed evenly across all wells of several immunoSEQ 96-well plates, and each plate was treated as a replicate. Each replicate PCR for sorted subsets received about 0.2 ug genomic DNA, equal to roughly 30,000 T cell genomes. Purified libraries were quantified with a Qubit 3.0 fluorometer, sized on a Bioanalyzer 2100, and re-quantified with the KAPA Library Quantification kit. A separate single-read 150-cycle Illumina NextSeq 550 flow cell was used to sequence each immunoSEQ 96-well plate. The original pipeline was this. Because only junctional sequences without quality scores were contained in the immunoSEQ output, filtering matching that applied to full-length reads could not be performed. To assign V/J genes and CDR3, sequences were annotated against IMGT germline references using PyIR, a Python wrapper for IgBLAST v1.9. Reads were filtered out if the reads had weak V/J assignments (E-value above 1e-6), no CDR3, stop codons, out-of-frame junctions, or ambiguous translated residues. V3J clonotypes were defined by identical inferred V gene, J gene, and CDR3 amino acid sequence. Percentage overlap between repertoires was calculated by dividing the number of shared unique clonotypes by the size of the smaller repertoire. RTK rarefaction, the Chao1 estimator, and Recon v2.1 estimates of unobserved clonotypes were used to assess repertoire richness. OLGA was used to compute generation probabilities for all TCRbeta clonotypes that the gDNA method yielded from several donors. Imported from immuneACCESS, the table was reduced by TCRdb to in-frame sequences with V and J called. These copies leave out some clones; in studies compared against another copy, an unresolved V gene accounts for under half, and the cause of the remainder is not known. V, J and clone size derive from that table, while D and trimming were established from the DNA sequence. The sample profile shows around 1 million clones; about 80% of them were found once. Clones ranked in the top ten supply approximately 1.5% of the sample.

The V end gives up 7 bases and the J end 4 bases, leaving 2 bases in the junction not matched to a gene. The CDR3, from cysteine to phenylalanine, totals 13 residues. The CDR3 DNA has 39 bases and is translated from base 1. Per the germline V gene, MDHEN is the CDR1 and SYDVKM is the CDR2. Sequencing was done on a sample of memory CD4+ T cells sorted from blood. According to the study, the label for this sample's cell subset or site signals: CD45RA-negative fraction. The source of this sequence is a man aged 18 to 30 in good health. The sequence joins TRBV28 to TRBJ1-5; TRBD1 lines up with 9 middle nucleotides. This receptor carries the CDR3 CASNGQGNQPQHF. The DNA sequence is TGTGCCAGCAACGGACAGGGGAATCAGCCCCAGCATTTT.